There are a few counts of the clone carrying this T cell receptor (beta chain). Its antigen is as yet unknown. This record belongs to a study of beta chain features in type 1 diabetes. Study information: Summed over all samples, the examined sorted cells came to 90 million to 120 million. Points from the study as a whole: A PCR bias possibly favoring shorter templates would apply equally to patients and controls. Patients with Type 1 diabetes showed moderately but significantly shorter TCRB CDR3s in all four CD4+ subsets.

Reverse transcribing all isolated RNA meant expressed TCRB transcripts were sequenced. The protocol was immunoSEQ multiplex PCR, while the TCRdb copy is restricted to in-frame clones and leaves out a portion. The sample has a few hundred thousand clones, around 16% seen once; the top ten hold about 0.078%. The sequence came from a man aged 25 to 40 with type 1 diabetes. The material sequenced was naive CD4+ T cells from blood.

This CDR3 reads CASSFAHSDNEQFF. CDR3 DNA sequence: TGTGCCAGCAGCTTTGCCCACAGTGACAATGAGCAGTTCTTC. This chain joins TRBV11-1 and TRBJ2-1, with D hard to call. The V and J ends lost 3 bases and 5 bases respectively, with 11 bases between them. The CDR3 loop spans 14 amino acids. Germline V lookup: CDR1 SGHAT, CDR2 FQDESV (reference sequence).